A selection of T cell receptor beta chains follows, all from one sample in a study of OX40 agonist ivuxolimab in advanced cancers. TCRdb keeps only in-frame clones here, not all; method: immunoSEQ multiplex PCR. Of roughly 120,000 clones in the sample, 80% to 90% are singletons; the top ten hold approximately 0.51%. The input for sequencing was CD4+ or CD8+ T cells sorted from blood, taken in a trial of the OX40 agonist ivuxolimab. These receptors were taken from an adult with an advanced solid tumor such as melanoma, head and neck, liver or kidney cancer. Both conserved end residues are part of each CDR3. Each record gives: CDR3 protein, CDR3 DNA, clone size, D gene, V gene, J gene. D genes are given only for firm matches. A clone size is listed for some rows: how often the clone was seen (once, few, many), or a class if it is expanded.

CDR3 protein: CAASGRGRGTQYF; CDR3 DNA: TGTGCCGCGAGTGGGAGGGGCCGGGGGACCCAGTACTTC; clone size: .; D gene: TRBD2; V gene: TRBV7-8; J gene: TRBJ2-5
CDR3 protein: CASSFTGAAITDTQYF; CDR3 DNA: TGTGCCAGCAGTTTTACGGGAGCGGCCATCACAGATACGCAGTATTTT; clone size: .; D gene: .; V gene: TRBV7-9; J gene: TRBJ2-3
CDR3 protein: CSARYDGELFF; CDR3 DNA: TGCAGCGCTCGGTATGACGGGGAGCTGTTTTTT; clone size: .; D gene: .; V gene: TRBV29-1; J gene: TRBJ2-2
CDR3 protein: CASSLAGTEAFF; CDR3 DNA: TGTGCCAGCAGTTTGGCCGGGACAGAAGCTTTCTTT; clone size: .; D gene: .; V gene: TRBV28; J gene: TRBJ1-1
CDR3 protein: CASSLGHYTVYEQYF; CDR3 DNA: TGTGCCAGCAGCTTGGGGCACTACACTGTCTACGAGCAGTACTTC; clone size: .; D gene: .; V gene: TRBV5-5; J gene: TRBJ2-7
CDR3 protein: CAISESTNYGYTF; CDR3 DNA: TGTGCCATCAGTGAATCTACTAACTATGGCTACACCTTC; clone size: few; D gene: .; V gene: TRBV10-3; J gene: TRBJ1-2
CDR3 protein: CASSVTGNTDTQYF; CDR3 DNA: TGTGCCAGCAGTGTAACAGGGAACACAGATACGCAGTATTTT; clone size: .; D gene: .; V gene: TRBV2; J gene: TRBJ2-3
CDR3 protein: CASSKVEVTTGPPTDYGYTF; CDR3 DNA: TGTGCCAGCAGCAAAGTAGAGGTAACGACAGGGCCTCCCACGGACTATGGCTACACCTTC; clone size: .; D gene: .; V gene: TRBV21-1; J gene: TRBJ1-2
CDR3 protein: CASSKKGQGMDEQYF; CDR3 DNA: TGTGCCAGCAGCAAAAAGGGACAGGGGATGGACGAGCAGTACTTC; clone size: .; D gene: .; V gene: TRBV21-1; J gene: TRBJ2-7
CDR3 protein: CASSPRQATGDTQYF; CDR3 DNA: TGTGCCAGCAGCCCTCGACAGGCGACGGGGGATACGCAGTATTTT; clone size: .; D gene: .; V gene: TRBV2; J gene: TRBJ2-3
CDR3 protein: CASSSRLTQGAEEKLFF; CDR3 DNA: TGTGCCAGCAGCTCCCGCCTTACTCAGGGGGCCGAAGAAAAACTGTTTTTT; clone size: .; D gene: TRBD1; V gene: TRBV7-9; J gene: TRBJ1-4
CDR3 protein: CASSWGRGRGGYTF; CDR3 DNA: TGTGCCAGCAGCTGGGGACGGGGCAGGGGTGGCTACACCTTC; clone size: once; D gene: .; V gene: TRBV14; J gene: TRBJ1-2
CDR3 protein: CASSEADNEQFF; CDR3 DNA: TGTGCCAGCAGTGAGGCTGACAATGAGCAGTTCTTC; clone size: .; D gene: .; V gene: TRBV6-1; J gene: TRBJ2-1
CDR3 protein: CASSLVAGPNTGELFF; CDR3 DNA: TGTGCCAGCAGCTTAGTAGCGGGCCCGAACACCGGGGAGCTGTTTTTT; clone size: .; D gene: TRBD2; V gene: TRBV7-6; J gene: TRBJ2-2
CDR3 protein: CASSQTGAQGSGYTF; CDR3 DNA: TGTGCCAGCAGTCAAACCGGGGCCCAAGGGTCCGGCTACACCTTC; clone size: .; D gene: .; V gene: TRBV6-5; J gene: TRBJ1-2
CDR3 protein: CASSMREGQPQHF; CDR3 DNA: TGTGCCAGCAGTATGCGTGAGGGTCAGCCCCAGCATTTT; clone size: few; D gene: .; V gene: TRBV27; J gene: TRBJ1-5
CDR3 protein: CASSEVSTNQPQHF; CDR3 DNA: TGTGCCAGCAGTGAAGTTAGCACTAATCAGCCCCAGCATTTT; clone size: .; D gene: .; V gene: TRBV2; J gene: TRBJ1-5
CDR3 protein: CASDWDRSGTEAFF; CDR3 DNA: TGTGCCAGCGACTGGGACAGGAGCGGCACTGAAGCTTTCTTT; clone size: .; D gene: TRBD1; V gene: TRBV6-1; J gene: TRBJ1-1
CDR3 protein: CASSPPVGVRTNTGELFF; CDR3 DNA: TGTGCCAGCTCACCACCCGTCGGCGTCAGGACGAACACCGGGGAGCTGTTTTTT; clone size: .; D gene: .; V gene: TRBV18; J gene: TRBJ2-2
CDR3 protein: CASSLDSEKLFF; CDR3 DNA: TGCGCCAGCAGCTTGGACAGTGAAAAACTGTTTTTT; clone size: .; D gene: .; V gene: TRBV5-1; J gene: TRBJ1-4
CDR3 protein: CASSAASGGVSGANVLTF; CDR3 DNA: TGTGCCAGCAGCGCAGCTAGCGGGGGGGTCTCTGGGGCCAACGTCCTGACTTTC; clone size: .; D gene: TRBD2; V gene: TRBV7-2; J gene: TRBJ2-6
CDR3 protein: CSVEGGPGLYEQYF; CDR3 DNA: TGCAGCGTTGAAGGCGGGCCCGGACTATACGAGCAGTACTTC; clone size: .; D gene: .; V gene: TRBV29-1; J gene: TRBJ2-7
CDR3 protein: CASSLAGAYEQYF; CDR3 DNA: TGTGCCAGCAGCTTAGCGGGGGCCTACGAGCAGTACTTC; clone size: .; D gene: .; V gene: TRBV7-9; J gene: TRBJ2-7
CDR3 protein: CASTLEGGSNNQPQHF; CDR3 DNA: TGTGCCAGCACCCTGGAAGGGGGCTCTAACAATCAGCCCCAGCATTTT; clone size: .; D gene: TRBD1; V gene: TRBV2; J gene: TRBJ1-5
CDR3 protein: CASSLRLAGEGEQYF; CDR3 DNA: TGTGCCAGCAGCTTAAGGCTAGCGGGGGAAGGGGAGCAGTACTTC; clone size: .; D gene: TRBD2; V gene: TRBV7-2; J gene: TRBJ2-7
CDR3 protein: CASSLGTGATDTQYF; CDR3 DNA: TGTGCCAGCAGCTTAGGGACAGGGGCCACAGATACGCAGTATTTT; clone size: .; D gene: TRBD1; V gene: TRBV11-2; J gene: TRBJ2-3
CDR3 protein: CASSLNRDRQYF; CDR3 DNA: TGTGCCAGCAGCTTGAATCGAGACAGACAGTACTTC; clone size: .; D gene: .; V gene: TRBV7-2; J gene: TRBJ2-7
CDR3 protein: CASSFWTAFNQPQHF; CDR3 DNA: TGTGCCAGCAGCTTCTGGACAGCTTTCAATCAGCCCCAGCATTTT; clone size: .; D gene: .; V gene: TRBV7-2; J gene: TRBJ1-5
CDR3 protein: CASRTRVNTEAFF; CDR3 DNA: TGTGCCAGCAGAACCAGGGTGAACACTGAAGCTTTCTTT; clone size: .; D gene: .; V gene: TRBV6-5; J gene: TRBJ1-1
CDR3 protein: CASGLAGGGNEQFF; CDR3 DNA: TGTGCTAGTGGTCTAGCGGGGGGTGGGAATGAGCAGTTCTTC; clone size: .; D gene: TRBD2; V gene: TRBV12-5; J gene: TRBJ2-1
CDR3 protein: CASSSDISLQPQHF; CDR3 DNA: TGTGCCAGCAGTTCCGACATAAGTTTACAGCCCCAGCATTTT; clone size: .; D gene: .; V gene: TRBV28; J gene: TRBJ1-5
CDR3 protein: CAWSRRTGTLRGYTF; CDR3 DNA: TGTGCCTGGAGCCGAAGGACAGGAACCTTGAGGGGCTACACCTTC; clone size: .; D gene: TRBD1; V gene: TRBV30; J gene: TRBJ1-2
CDR3 protein: CASNLFYEQYF; CDR3 DNA: TGTGCCAGCAACCTATTCTACGAGCAGTACTTC; clone size: .; D gene: .; V gene: TRBV2; J gene: TRBJ2-7
CDR3 protein: CASSQSGSTQYF; CDR3 DNA: TGTGCCAGCAGCCAATCGGGGAGTACGCAGTATTTT; clone size: .; D gene: .; V gene: TRBV7-9; J gene: TRBJ2-3
CDR3 protein: CATALTAEGTDTQYF; CDR3 DNA: TGTGCCACCGCCTTGACTGCGGAAGGCACAGATACGCAGTATTTT; clone size: .; D gene: .; V gene: TRBV10-3; J gene: TRBJ2-3
CDR3 protein: CASSTNTAGGYTF; CDR3 DNA: TGTGCCAGCAGCACAAACACCGCTGGCGGCTACACCTTC; clone size: .; D gene: .; V gene: TRBV7-9; J gene: TRBJ1-2
CDR3 protein: CASLAGLSGGEQYF; CDR3 DNA: TGTGCCAGCTTAGCGGGGTTGAGTGGAGGCGAGCAGTACTTC; clone size: .; D gene: TRBD2; V gene: TRBV11-1; J gene: TRBJ2-7
CDR3 protein: CASSLTGSREQYF; CDR3 DNA: TGTGCCAGCAGTTTAACCGGGTCGCGCGAGCAGTACTTC; clone size: .; D gene: .; V gene: TRBV27; J gene: TRBJ2-7
CDR3 protein: CASSLTAPRGPMGTDTQYF; CDR3 DNA: TGTGCCAGCAGTTTAACAGCCCCCAGGGGGCCGATGGGCACAGATACGCAGTATTTT; clone size: .; D gene: TRBD1; V gene: TRBV28; J gene: TRBJ2-3
CDR3 protein: CASTYHLNNEQFF; CDR3 DNA: TGTGCCAGTACGTACCACCTTAACAATGAGCAGTTCTTC; clone size: .; D gene: .; V gene: TRBV19; J gene: TRBJ2-1
CDR3 protein: CATHPVTGDRGNTIYF; CDR3 DNA: TGTGCCACCCATCCGGTGACAGGGGATAGGGGAAACACCATATATTTT; clone size: once; D gene: TRBD1; V gene: TRBV19; J gene: TRBJ1-3
CDR3 protein: CASSLGQATDTQYF; CDR3 DNA: TGTGCCAGCAGCTTAGGGCAGGCCACAGATACGCAGTATTTT; clone size: .; D gene: .; V gene: TRBV7-7; J gene: TRBJ2-3
CDR3 protein: CASSFKQDPPEKLFF; CDR3 DNA: TGCGCCAGCAGCTTTAAACAGGACCCTCCGGAAAAACTGTTTTTT; clone size: .; D gene: .; V gene: TRBV5-1; J gene: TRBJ1-4
CDR3 protein: CASSLTSGEGTQYF; CDR3 DNA: TGTGCCAGCAGCTTGACTAGCGGGGAGGGTACGCAGTATTTT; clone size: .; D gene: TRBD2; V gene: TRBV7-2; J gene: TRBJ2-3
CDR3 protein: CASSVSEVQETQYF; CDR3 DNA: TGTGCCAGCAGCGTCAGCGAGGTTCAAGAGACCCAGTACTTC; clone size: .; D gene: .; V gene: TRBV9; J gene: TRBJ2-5
CDR3 protein: CASSPPGTGGLETQYF; CDR3 DNA: TGTGCCAGCAGCCCCCCAGGGACAGGGGGCTTGGAGACCCAGTACTTC; clone size: .; D gene: TRBD1; V gene: TRBV7-2; J gene: TRBJ2-5
CDR3 protein: CASSDAGGNSPLHF; CDR3 DNA: TGTGCCAGCAGTGACGCAGGGGGGAATTCACCCCTCCACTTT; clone size: .; D gene: TRBD1; V gene: TRBV6-4; J gene: TRBJ1-6
CDR3 protein: CASSSGGNAGANVLTF; CDR3 DNA: TGTGCCAGCAGCTCAGGGGGGAACGCTGGGGCCAACGTCCTGACTTTC; clone size: .; D gene: .; V gene: TRBV28; J gene: TRBJ2-6
CDR3 protein: CASSPPTGTGEKLFF; CDR3 DNA: TGTGCCAGCAGTCCCCCGACCGGGACAGGGGAAAAACTGTTTTTT; clone size: .; D gene: TRBD1; V gene: TRBV28; J gene: TRBJ1-4
CDR3 protein: CASRGDYLTPYEQYF; CDR3 DNA: TGTGCCAGCAGGGGGGACTATTTAACCCCCTACGAGCAGTACTTC; clone size: .; D gene: TRBD2; V gene: TRBV2; J gene: TRBJ2-7
CDR3 protein: CAISESTPRGTGYTF; CDR3 DNA: TGTGCCATCAGTGAGTCCACCCCCAGGGGCACTGGCTACACCTTC; clone size: .; D gene: .; V gene: TRBV10-3; J gene: TRBJ1-2
CDR3 protein: CASSQDYRGNSYEQYF; CDR3 DNA: TGCGCCAGCAGCCAGGACTACAGGGGTAACTCCTACGAGCAGTACTTC; clone size: .; D gene: .; V gene: TRBV4-3; J gene: TRBJ2-7
CDR3 protein: CASSQDRTGVWNTEAFF; CDR3 DNA: TGTGCCAGCAGCCAAGACCGGACTGGTGTTTGGAACACTGAAGCTTTCTTT; clone size: .; D gene: .; V gene: TRBV14; J gene: TRBJ1-1
CDR3 protein: CACGTGTYYEQYF; CDR3 DNA: TGTGCCTGCGGGACAGGGACGTACTACGAGCAGTACTTC; clone size: once; D gene: TRBD1; V gene: TRBV6-1; J gene: TRBJ2-7
CDR3 protein: CASSSLADYGYTF; CDR3 DNA: TGTGCCAGCAGTTCCCTCGCTGACTATGGCTACACCTTC; clone size: .; D gene: .; V gene: TRBV6-6; J gene: TRBJ1-2